At least ten counts were recorded for the clone carrying this TCR beta chain. Its antigen is unidentified. This CDR3 region has 14 residues. The germline V gene encodes CDR1 SGHTA and CDR2 FQGNSA. V lost 5 bases, J lost 4 bases, and 14 bases lay in between. The controls, all healthy individuals, were blood bank volunteers in Maryland, USA. Unsorted libraries were prepared from 2 million PBMCs that had been stored at -80 C. This sample was included in a study of neurological immune-mediated disorders. General study points: The level of TCR clonal expansion was highest in patients with HTLV-1-associated myelopathy and lowest in multiple sclerosis, where it fell below the level seen in healthy controls.

The cDNA was synthesized by means of template-switch 5'RACE, which was carried out with 10-nucleotide random UMIs. TCRdb itself ran the 5' RACE reads through MiXCR, one entry per CDR3 protein. Of 50,000 or so distinct CDR3 sequences detected, 25% appear once; the ten largest clones hold roughly 25%. The chain links TRBV7-2 to TRBJ1-1; D perhaps matches TRBD1 (6 bases). This TCR came from a woman aged 70-85 years in good health. The material sequenced was PBMCs. The CDR3 DNA follows: TGTGCCAGCAGCAAAACAGGGACCGGCACTGAAGCTTTCTTT. It codes for CASSKTGTGTEAFF.